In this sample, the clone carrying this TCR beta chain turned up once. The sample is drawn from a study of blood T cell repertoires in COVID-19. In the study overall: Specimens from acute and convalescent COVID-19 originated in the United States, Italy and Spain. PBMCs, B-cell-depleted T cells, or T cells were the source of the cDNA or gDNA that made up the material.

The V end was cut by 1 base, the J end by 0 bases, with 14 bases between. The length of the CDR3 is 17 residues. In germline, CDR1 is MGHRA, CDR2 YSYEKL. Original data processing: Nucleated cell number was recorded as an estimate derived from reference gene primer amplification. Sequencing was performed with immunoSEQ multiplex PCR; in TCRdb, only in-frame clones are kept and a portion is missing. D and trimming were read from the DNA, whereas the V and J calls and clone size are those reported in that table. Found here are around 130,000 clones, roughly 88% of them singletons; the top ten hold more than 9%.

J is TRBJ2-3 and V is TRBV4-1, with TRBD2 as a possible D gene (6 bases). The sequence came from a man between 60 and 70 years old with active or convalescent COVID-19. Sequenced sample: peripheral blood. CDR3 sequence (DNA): TGCGCCAGCAGCCAAGCCAGGTCCGGGACTAGCACAGATACGCAGTATTTT. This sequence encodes CASSQARSGTSTDTQYF.